These T cell receptor beta chains were read from a single sample in a study of response to subunit inactivated influenza vaccine. Each CDR3 protein gets one entry after TCRdb re-called the RT-PCR reads with MiXCR. The table has around 710,000 distinct CDR3 sequences, around 14% seen once. Sequences were derived from PBMCs from blood, sampled 14 to 15 days before vaccination. These receptor sequences come from a man aged 45-65 years who received an inactivated influenza vaccine. The CDR3 runs from the conserved cysteine through the conserved F or W. Each record gives: clone size, V gene, D gene, J gene, CDR3 protein, CDR3 DNA. D genes are given only for firm matches. Size tells how often a clone was seen (once, few, many) or the class of an expanded clone, and some rows leave it out.

>once|TRBV4-3|TRBD2|TRBJ2-1
CASSERGDNYNEQFF
TGCGCCAGCAGCGAGCGGGGGGATAACTACAATGAGCAGTTCTTC
>many|TRBV11-2|NA|TRBJ2-5
CASSDSRGSQETQYF
TGTGCCAGCAGCGACTCTAGGGGGAGCCAAGAGACCCAGTACTTC
>NA|TRBV7-8|NA|TRBJ2-1
CASSFQAGAGNEQFF
TGTGCCAGCAGCTTTCAGGCGGGGGCGGGCAATGAGCAGTTCTTC
>NA|TRBV7-2|TRBD1|TRBJ1-4
CASSARQGSGEKLFF
TGTGCCAGCAGCGCCCGACAGGGGTCGGGCGAAAAACTGTTTTTT
>NA|TRBV6-2/TRBV6-3|TRBD1|TRBJ2-7
CASSDRGSTYEQYF
TGTGCCAGCAGTGACAGGGGGTCTACCTACGAGCAGTACTTC
>few|TRBV7-9|TRBD1|TRBJ2-1
CASSTGGWNEQFF
TGTGCCAGCAGCACAGGGGGCTGGAATGAGCAGTTCTTC
>many|TRBV27|NA|TRBJ2-1
CASTSARRTDNEQFF
TGTGCCAGCACCTCGGCGCGCCGCACGGACAATGAGCAGTTCTTC
>few|TRBV5-5|NA|TRBJ2-2
CASSRSANTGELFF
TGTGCCAGCAGCCGGTCGGCTAACACCGGGGAGCTGTTTTTT
>few|TRBV20-1|NA|TRBJ2-5
CSARAGRTQYF
TGCAGTGCTAGAGCTGGTAGGACCCAGTACTTC
>few|TRBV2|NA|TRBJ2-2
CASSLIGPSNTGELFF
TGTGCCAGCAGCCTCATTGGTCCATCGAACACCGGGGAGCTGTTTTTT
>many|TRBV12-3/TRBV12-4|TRBD1|TRBJ2-7
CASSRTGSSYEQYF
TGTGCCAGCAGTCGGACAGGTAGCTCCTACGAGCAGTACTTC
>few|TRBV20-1|TRBD1|TRBJ1-6
CSARRDSNSPLHF
TGCAGTGCTCGACGGGACAGTAATTCACCCCTCCACTTT
>NA|TRBV5-1|NA|TRBJ2-1
CASSPGLISYNEQFF
TGCGCCAGCAGCCCGGGACTTATCTCCTACAATGAGCAGTTCTTC
>many|TRBV2|TRBD2|TRBJ2-3
CASSTSGSYLGTDTQYF
TGTGCCAGCAGTACTAGCGGGAGTTATCTTGGCACAGATACGCAGTATTTT
>NA|TRBV4-3|NA|TRBJ2-3
CASSQDSGPQRGRQYF
TGCGCCAGCAGCCAAGATAGTGGACCCCAAAGAGGGAGGCAGTATTTT
>NA|TRBV5-6|TRBD2|TRBJ2-3
CASTLLASTDTQYF
TGTGCCAGCACCCTACTAGCGTCCACAGATACGCAGTATTTT
>few|TRBV15|NA|TRBJ2-7
CATSSEQGPLYEQYF
TGTGCCACCAGCAGTGAACAGGGCCCGCTTTACGAGCAGTACTTC
>many|TRBV28|NA|TRBJ2-3
CASSLSGRTDTQYF
TGTGCCAGCAGTTTATCAGGACGGACAGATACGCAGTATTTT
>NA|TRBV6-2/TRBV6-3|TRBD2|TRBJ2-3
CASSYSWTRNTDTQYF
TGTGCCAGCAGTTACTCTTGGACTAGGAACACAGATACGCAGTATTTT
>NA|TRBV18|TRBD1|TRBJ2-1
CASSLTGTDYNEQFF
TGTGCCAGCTCACTCACCGGGACAGACTACAATGAGCAGTTCTTC
>many|TRBV28|TRBD2|TRBJ2-5
CASSLSGIETQYF
TGTGCCAGCAGTTTAAGCGGGATAGAGACCCAGTACTTC
>NA|TRBV28|NA|TRBJ2-3
CASSSSSGWGTDTQYF
TGTGCCAGCAGTTCTTCAAGCGGGTGGGGCACAGATACGCAGTATTTT
>few|TRBV20-1|NA|TRBJ2-3
CSASQPQHTDTQYF
TGCAGTGCTAGCCAACCGCAACACACAGATACGCAGTATTTT
>few|TRBV10-3|TRBD2|TRBJ2-5
CAIKTSGDETQYF
TGTGCCATCAAGACTAGCGGGGATGAGACCCAGTACTTC
>NA|TRBV7-9|NA|TRBJ2-7
CASGKDTYEQYF
TGTGCCAGCGGGAAGGACACCTACGAGCAGTACTTC
>few|TRBV2|NA|TRBJ1-3
CDSPTFLGNTIYF
TGTGACTCACCGACATTTCTAGGAAACACCATATATTTT
>NA|TRBV28|NA|TRBJ1-5
CASSFLISNQPQHF
TGTGCCAGCAGTTTCCTGATCAGCAATCAGCCCCAGCATTTT
>few|TRBV28|NA|TRBJ2-3
CASSFGPTSTDTQYF
TGTGCCAGCAGTTTCGGGCCGACAAGCACAGATACGCAGTATTTT
>many|TRBV5-1|NA|TRBJ1-2
CASSLAGEGGYTF
TGCGCCAGCAGCCTTGCCGGGGAAGGAGGCTACACCTTC
>NA|TRBV7-9|NA|TRBJ2-1
CASSYAGTLLYNEQFF
TGTGCCAGCAGTTACGCCGGGACCCTCCTCTACAATGAGCAGTTCTTC
>NA|TRBV4-3|NA|TRBJ1-5
CASSQDLGPGGGQPQHF
TGCGCCAGCAGCCAAGATCTCGGGCCAGGCGGAGGTCAGCCCCAGCATTTT
>many|TRBV28|TRBD1|TRBJ1-5
CASSLRRDRASNQPQHF
TGTGCCAGCAGTTTACGCCGGGACAGGGCTTCGAATCAGCCCCAGCATTTT
>NA|TRBV29-1|NA|TRBJ2-7
CSVEWGRNEQYF
TGCAGCGTTGAATGGGGTCGCAACGAGCAGTACTTC
>NA|TRBV7-9|NA|TRBJ2-3
CASSQSQGAGDTQYF
TGTGCCAGCAGCCAATCCCAAGGGGCAGGAGATACGCAGTATTTT
>few|TRBV20-1|NA|TRBJ2-3
CSARDASARSTDTQYF
TGCAGTGCTAGAGATGCTAGCGCGAGATCCACAGATACGCAGTATTTT
>many|TRBV11-2|NA|TRBJ1-1
CASSFPGRTEAFF
TGTGCCAGCAGCTTTCCGGGGCGCACTGAAGCTTTCTTT
>NA|TRBV7-8|NA|TRBJ2-1
CASSLESPTNEQFF
TGTGCCAGCAGCTTAGAGTCCCCCACCAATGAGCAGTTCTTC
>few|TRBV27|TRBD1|TRBJ2-1
CASSLRGQGGSNEQFF
TGTGCCAGCAGTTTGAGGGGACAGGGAGGGAGCAATGAGCAGTTCTTC
>NA|TRBV11-2|NA|TRBJ1-3
CASSVRRGYGNTIYF
TGTGCCAGCAGCGTAAGGCGCGGGTACGGAAACACCATATATTTT
>NA|TRBV5-6|NA|TRBJ2-1
CASSPSGTGTNEQFF
TGTGCCAGCAGCCCTTCCGGTACGGGGACCAATGAGCAGTTCTTC
>few|TRBV5-1|NA|TRBJ2-3
CASSPEGTSTDTQYF
TGCGCCAGCAGCCCCGAGGGTACTAGCACAGATACGCAGTATTTT
>NA|TRBV7-2|TRBD2|TRBJ2-3
CASSRTSGGARDTQYF
TGTGCCAGCAGCCGGACTAGCGGGGGGGCTAGAGATACGCAGTATTTT